Below are 20 T cell receptor beta chains sequenced from a single sample in a study of blood T cells in healthy people across ages. A J-beta primer mix and a sample-barcoded 5' primer were used in a second PCR of about 7 to 11 cycles. TCRdb processed the 5' RACE reads anew with MiXCR; each CDR3 protein has one entry. The sample comprises 700,000 to 850,000 distinct CDR3 sequences, about 37% of which are singletons, and 10% to 15% rests with the top ten. Sequenced: blood. Receptors were obtained from a man younger than 35 in good health.

The rearrangement joins TRBV14 to TRBJ2-7, with D unresolved. Germline CDR1 and CDR2: SGHDN and FVKESK. V shed 4 bases and J shed 2 bases, with 9 bases lying between them. There are 13 residues in the CDR3. For the CDR3, the DNA is TGTGCCAGCAGCCCGCGGAAAACCTACGAGCAGTACTTC. It codes for CASSPRKTYEQYF.

The genes are TRBV6-2 or TRBV6-3 and TRBJ1-1; tentatively, D is TRBD1 (5 bases). The CDR3 loop spans 14 amino acids. V lost 8 bases, J lost 5 bases, and 18 bases lay in between. Germline CDR1 MNHEY, CDR2 SVGEGT. The CDR3 region has the DNA TGTGCCAGCCTCCTGAGAAGGGGTCGGACTGAAGCTTTCTTT. This codes for CASLLRRGRTEAFF.

As concerns this clonotype: An end of the junction does not agree with germline; a read error may underlie this. The chain links TRBV13 to TRBJ2-1, with D possibly TRBD1 on 6 matching bases. CDR1 PRHDT and CDR2 FYEKMQ come from the germline V gene (reference sequence). The CDR3 covers 18 residues. The chain's CDR3 is CASSSLYGQGFSNNEQFF. The CDR3 DNA reads as TGTGCCAGCAGCTCCCTATACGGTCAGGGGTTCTCCAACAATGAGCAGTTCTTC.

This chain joins TRBV19 and TRBJ2-5; 10 nucleotides agree with TRBD2. The J call may be wrong; the DNA end is better matched by TRBJ2-7. This CDR3 is 15 amino acids long. CDR1 is LNHDA and CDR2 is SQIVND in the germline V gene (reference sequence). DNA of the CDR3: TGTGCCAGTAGTGCAGCTAGCGGGGGTTCCTACGAGCAGTACTTC. It codes for CASSAASGGSYEQYF.

This chain links TRBV20-1 with TRBJ1-5; the match to TRBD1 covers 8 bases. CDR1 and CDR2 (germline): DFQATT, SNEGSKA (reference sequence). V lost 6 bases and J lost 6; bases outside the gene matches: 13. The CDR3 extends over 15 amino acids. The CDR3 coding sequence is TGCAGTGCCTCTCTCCAGGGGGCAGGGGCTCAGCCCCAGCATTTT. It is translated as CSASLQGAGAQPQHF.

V is TRBV20-1 and J is TRBJ1-1; D call uncertain. V shed 2 bases and J shed 0 bases, with 7 bases lying between them. Germline V gene sequence: CDR1 DFQATT, CDR2 SNEGSKA (reference sequence). This CDR3 contains 13 residues. As DNA, the CDR3 is TGCAGTGCTAGACAGGTTATGAACACTGAAGCTTTCTTT. Encoded protein: CSARQVMNTEAFF.

This clonotype was seen only a few times. The chain employs TRBV5-1 and TRBJ2-1; D is unresolved. The V and J ends lost 5 bases and 1 base respectively, with 13 bases between them. Germline-derived CDR1 and CDR2 are SGHRS and YFSETQ. The CDR3 has 15 residues. CDR3 DNA sequence: TGCGCCAGCAGGGTTTCCGCAGTATCCTACAATGAGCAGTTCTTC. Translating it yields CASRVSAVSYNEQFF.

A few counts support this clonotype. This chain uses TRBV7-2 with TRBJ1-1; D ambiguous. Looked up from germline, CDR1 is SGHTA and CDR2 is FQGNSA. CDR3 length: 12 amino acids. V shed 6 bases and J shed 7 bases, with 12 bases lying between them. CDR3 nucleotide sequence: TGTGCCAGCAGTCAGAACCGCGGTGAAGCTTTCTTT. As protein: CASSQNRGEAFF.

The chain carries TRBV7-2 and TRBJ2-3; possibly TRBD1 for D (5 bases). The germline V gene encodes CDR1 SGHTA and CDR2 FQGNSA. Trimming pared 5 bases from V and 1 base from J, leaving 13 bases between. CDR3 size: 15 residues. CDR3 sequence (DNA): TGTGCCAGCAGCCGAACTAAACAGGGCACAGATACGCAGTATTTT. This translates into CASSRTKQGTDTQYF.

The genes are TRBV15 and TRBJ2-2; 10 bases align to TRBD2. The CDR3 contains 17 residues. Germline-derived CDR1 and CDR2 are LNHNV and YYDKDF (reference sequence). V lost 0 bases, J lost 8 bases, and 9 bases stayed unmatched. Written as DNA, the CDR3 is TGTGCCACCAGCAGAGATCAAAGCGGGGGGGCCTCTGGGGAGCTGTTTTTT. Protein product: CATSRDQSGGASGELFF.

The sample holds a few counts of this clonotype. The chain is built from TRBV6-2 or TRBV6-3 and TRBJ2-3; D is uncertain. V was clipped by 0 bases and J by 2 bases, with 9 bases between them. The germline gives CDR1 MNHEY, CDR2 SVGEGT. The CDR3 runs to 15 residues. The CDR3 loop reads CASSYSPPATDTQYF. CDR3 DNA: TGTGCCAGCAGTTACTCGCCCCCGGCCACAGATACGCAGTATTTT.

The rearrangement joins TRBV4-3 to TRBJ2-5; the D is unclear. The CDR3 is 13 residues long. The V gene's germline CDR1 is LGHNA and CDR2 YSLEER. V lost 4 bases, J lost 4 bases, and 10 bases lay in between. The CDR3 sequence is CASSLFTGETQYF. DNA of the CDR3: TGCGCCAGCAGCCTATTTACGGGAGAGACCCAGTACTTC.

This clonotype was picked up a small number of times. The V and J genes are TRBV7-9 and TRBJ1-4; 8 bases are shared with TRBD1. Germline assignment: CDR1 SEHNR and CDR2 FQNEAQ (reference sequence). The CDR3 is 16 residues long. Losses at the gene ends were 11 bases for V and 0 bases for J; bases not matched to a gene: 11. CDR3 loop: CAGSTGQAATNEKLFF. CDR3 sequence (DNA): TGTGCCGGCTCGACGGGACAGGCCGCAACTAATGAAAAACTGTTTTTT.

This clonotype was seen just once. The rearrangement links TRBV13 to TRBJ2-1; D not resolved. Germline CDR1 reads PRHDT; CDR2 reads FYEKMQ (reference sequence). The CDR3 has 13 amino acids. V was shortened by 2 bases and J by 12 bases, with 14 bases between the two germline ends. CDR3 in DNA: TGTGCCAGCAGCTTAAGTGGTTCCCCCGGGCAGTTCTTC. Encoded protein: CASSLSGSPGQFF.

In the case of this clonotype: One junction end does not reproduce the germline sequence, and a read error may be involved. The chain joins TRBV7-2 to TRBJ1-2, with D possibly TRBD1 on 5 matching bases. This CDR3 has 14 residues. Germline-derived CDR1 and CDR2 are SGHTA and FQGNSA. The CDR3, as DNA: TGTGCCAGCAGCGGACAAGACGGCCCCTATGGCTACATCTTC. It codes for CASSGQDGPYGYIF.

This clonotype appeared a few times. V usage is TRBV6-2 or TRBV6-3 and J usage is TRBJ2-5; D may be TRBD2 (5 bases). This CDR3 region has 15 residues. Germline V gene data show CDR1 as MNHEY and CDR2 as SVGEGT. V lost 1 base to trimming and J lost 4 bases, with 13 bases between them. The CDR3 is CASSYLGDRGETQYF. The CDR3 coding sequence is TGTGCCAGCAGTTACTTAGGAGACCGGGGAGAGACCCAGTACTTC.

A word on this clonotype: Given a much more abundant clone one base away, this may be a read error. The chain combines TRBV9 with TRBJ2-1; D might be TRBD1 or TRBD2, each matching 6 bases. The CDR3 extends over 14 amino acids. CDR1 and CDR2 (germline): SGDLS, YYNGEE. V lost 0 bases, J lost 13 bases, and 17 bases lay in between. DNA for the CDR3: TGTGCCAGCAGCGTAGCGGGGGCTGGGGAGACCCAGTTCTTC. Amino acids: CASSVAGAGETQFF. The full variable domain, completed using reference TRBV9 and TRBJ2-1, is DSGVTQTPKHLITATGQRVTLRCSPRSGDLSVYWYQQSLDQGLQFLIQYYNGEERAKGNILERFSAQQFPDLHSELNLSSLELGDSALYFCASSVAGAGETQFFGPGTRLTVL.

The chain couples TRBV13 to TRBJ2-5, with TRBD2 matching over 7 bases. Unmatched junction bases numbered 15, after V lost 2 bases and J lost 0 bases. This CDR3 is 19 amino acids long. Germline CDR1 is PRHDT and CDR2 is FYEKMQ (reference sequence). CDR3 protein: CASSLTGLPIRGYQETQYF. CDR3 bases: TGTGCCAGCAGCTTAACGGGACTACCAATACGAGGGTACCAAGAGACCCAGTACTTC.

The V and J genes are TRBV18 and TRBJ2-7; 10 bases agree with TRBD2. This CDR3 region has 13 residues. Unmatched junction bases numbered 3, after V lost 7 bases and J lost 3 bases. Per the germline V gene, CDR1 is KGHSH and CDR2 is LQKENI. The CDR3 DNA is TGTGCCAGCTGCTCTAGCGGGGGCTACGAGCAGTACTTC. Translating it yields CASCSSGGYEQYF.

This chain joins TRBV7-2 and TRBJ2-4, with D unclear. TRBJ2-5 matches the DNA end more closely, so the J call is doubtful. The germline V gene encodes CDR1 SGHTA and CDR2 FQGNSA. The CDR3 is 13 amino acids. The CDR3 nucleotides are TGTGCCAGCAGATTTGCAGGCCAAGAGACCCAGTACTTC. It codes for CASRFAGQETQYF.